Reported below is one T cell receptor beta chain. Repertoires were generated with immunoSEQ multiplex PCR, while TCRdb's copy carries only in-frame clones and drops some. The table shows 150,000 or so clones, with roughly 79% occurring only once. Looked up from germline, CDR1 is WSHSY and CDR2 is SAAADI. The CDR3 spans 14 residues. Between the trimmed V and J ends, which lost 6 bases and 4 bases, there was a span of 15 bases. The data were taken from a study of blood T cell repertoires in COVID-19. The chain combines TRBV10-2 with TRBJ1-2; D not certain. Material for sequencing was peripheral blood. This TCR came from a woman older than 75 with acute or convalescent COVID-19. CDR3 residues: CASSGGSRGYGYTF. The CDR3 nucleotides read TGCGCCAGCAGCGGCGGCAGTCGCGGCTATGGCTACACCTTC.